Below, 23 T cell receptor beta chains from the same sample are listed, as sequenced in a study of early T cells in non-severe SARS-CoV-2 infection. Each CDR3 protein gets one entry after TCRdb re-called the 5' RACE reads with MiXCR. The sample yields about 30,000 distinct CDR3 sequences, around 7% seen once. Sequencing used whole blood. The source is an adult who was a healthcare worker with PCR-confirmed SARS-CoV-2 infection or an uninfected control (not recorded which).

At least ten counts were recorded for this clonotype. The chain uses TRBV28 and TRBJ1-1; 8 bases are a match to TRBD1. The CDR3 is 12 residues long. From germline, CDR1 is MDHEN and CDR2 SYDVKM. The junction had 8 bases not matched to a gene; V was cut back by 8 bases and J by 9 bases. The DNA for the CDR3 is TGTGCCAGCTCGCAGGGGGCGAGAAAAGCTTTCTTT. Its translation is CASSQGARKAFF.

This clonotype was counted ten times or more. J is TRBJ2-1 and V is TRBV19; 12 bases agree with TRBD2. The CDR3 is 13 residues long. Germline CDR1 and CDR2: LNHDA and SQIVND (reference sequence). V lost 11 bases to trimming and J lost 7 bases; unmatched junction nucleotides: 6. CDR3 loop: CAGTTSGRNEQFF. The CDR3, as DNA: TGTGCCGGAACGACTAGCGGGAGAAATGAGCAGTTCTTC. Variable domain in full (rest from reference TRBV19 and TRBJ2-1): DGGITQSPKYLFRKEGQNVTLSCEQNLNHDAMYWYRQDPGQGLRLIYYSQIVNDFQKGDIAEGYSVSREKKESFPLTVTSAQKNPTAFYLCAGTTSGRNEQFFGPGTRLTVL.

This clonotype came up a few times. The chain carries TRBV12-3 or TRBV12-4 and TRBJ2-7, with 7 nucleotides matching TRBD1. This CDR3 has 14 amino acids. With V trimmed by 4 bases and J by 3 bases, 6 bases remained unmatched. CDR3 coding DNA: TGTGCCAGCAGTTCACCGGCAGGGGGCTACGAGCAGTACTTC. Its translation is CASSSPAGGYEQYF.

V usage is TRBV6-1 and J usage is TRBJ2-1; D could derive from TRBD1 or TRBD2 (5 bases each). CDR3 length equals 16 residues. Deletions cut 7 bases from V and 0 bases from J, with 16 bases between. CDR1 MNHNS and CDR2 SASEGT come from the germline V gene. CDR3 nucleotide sequence: TGTGCCAGCACCTCAGGGACCACCCCCTCCTACAATGAGCAGTTCTTC. Its translation is CASTSGTTPSYNEQFF.

This clonotype came up a few times. The rearrangement links TRBV5-5 to TRBJ2-6; D is unresolved. Between the trimmed V and J ends, which lost 0 bases and 0 bases, there was a span of 10 bases. Germline assignment: CDR1 SGHKS and CDR2 YYEKEE (reference sequence). The length of the CDR3 is 17 residues. The CDR3 protein is CASSLAAVFSGANVLTF. CDR3 bases: TGTGCCAGCAGCTTGGCCGCGGTGTTCTCTGGGGCCAACGTCCTGACTTTC. Full variable domain (outside the CDR3, taken from reference TRBV5-5 and TRBJ2-6): DAGVTQSPTHLIKTRGQQVTLRCSPISGHKSVSWYQQVLGQGPQFIFQYYEKEERGRGNFPDRFSARQFPNYSSELNVNALLLGDSALYLCASSLAAVFSGANVLTFGAGSRLTVL.

V is TRBV7-8 and J is TRBJ1-2; 7 bases are shared with TRBD1. J gave up 6 bases and V 0 bases, and 7 bases lay outside the gene matches. The germline gives CDR1 SGHVS, CDR2 FQNEAQ. The CDR3 sequence is 15 residues long. CDR3: CASSLAFAGGNGYTF. The CDR3, as DNA: TGTGCCAGCAGCTTAGCGTTCGCAGGGGGAAATGGCTACACCTTC.

In this sample, this clonotype turned up many times. This chain connects TRBV19 to TRBJ1-5; D is perhaps TRBD1 (5 bases). Trimming removed 1 base at V and 0 bases at J, with 13 bases between. This CDR3 contains 17 residues. Germline V lookup: CDR1 LNHDA, CDR2 SQIVND (reference sequence). The DNA of the CDR3 is TGTGCCAGTAGTATAGGAGCCGGGGGGAATAGCAATCAGCCCCAGCATTTT. Encoded protein: CASSIGAGGNSNQPQHF.

V gene TRBV29-1 combines with J gene TRBJ1-2; 8 positions match TRBD1. V was pared by 6 bases and J by 3 bases, with 3 bases of the junction left unmatched. CDR1 and CDR2 from the germline V gene are SQVTM and ANQGSEA. This CDR3 has 12 residues. CDR3 in DNA: TGCAGCGTGACGGACAGGGACTATGGCTACACCTTC. It translates to CSVTDRDYGYTF. The full variable domain, its missing parts supplied by reference TRBV29-1 and TRBJ1-2, is SAVISQKPSRDICQRGTSLTIQCQVDSQVTMMFWYRQQPGQSLTLIATANQGSEATYESGFVIDKFPISRPNLTFSTLTVSNMSPEDSSIYLCSVTDRDYGYTFGSGTRLTVV.

This clonotype was found many times. The chain employs TRBV5-1 and TRBJ1-1; D unresolved. Germline V CDR1 and CDR2: SGHRS, YFSETQ. V lost 4 bases and J lost 6, with 10 bases in between. The CDR3 covers 12 residues. The CDR3 DNA sequence: TGCGCCAGCAGCCTGACCGGGGCTGAAGCTTTCTTT. Its protein is CASSLTGAEAFF.

This clonotype showed up many times. The chain carries TRBV3-1 and TRBJ2-7; D possibly corresponds to TRBD1 (6 bases). Trimming stripped 2 bases from V and 6 bases from J, with 17 bases between. Per germline, CDR1 LGHDT and CDR2 YNNKEL (reference sequence). CDR3 length: 15 residues. The CDR3 here is CASSQSNRDQGEQYF. For the CDR3, the DNA is TGTGCCAGCAGCCAATCGAACAGGGATCAAGGCGAGCAGTACTTC.

Worth noting for this clonotype: Lacking the conserved final phenylalanine or tryptophan, this CDR3 likely reflects a read error. In DNA form, the CDR3 reads TGCAGCCTCAGCGGGGGGGCCGAGAATGAGCAGTTCTCC. Amino acids: CSLSGGAENEQFS. The V call is TRBV29-1, the J call TRBJ2-1; 10 bases match TRBD2. Germline loops: CDR1 SQVTM, CDR2 ANQGSEA. This CDR3 has 13 residues. J lost 7 bases, V lost 8 bases, and 8 bases had no gene match.

This clonotype was seen at least ten times. The gene calls are TRBV7-9 and TRBJ2-7; D uncertain. Trimming stripped 2 bases from V and 5 bases from J, with 7 bases between. The CDR3 consists of 12 residues. Germline V gene lookup returns CDR1 SEHNR and CDR2 FQNEAQ (reference sequence). The CDR3, as DNA: TGTGCCAGCAGCTTAATTTCCGACGAGCAGTACTTC. Its protein product is CASSLISDEQYF.

This clonotype has just a few counts. The gene calls are TRBV27 and TRBJ2-5; D possibly corresponds to TRBD1 (6 bases). Trimming shortened V by 3 bases and J by 6 bases, and 17 bases separated the two germline ends. This CDR3 is 15 amino acids long. Germline V CDR1 and CDR2: MNHEY, SMNVEV (reference sequence). Here the CDR3 DNA reads TGTGCCAGCAGTTTGTCAGGGGCCTACTCCCAGACCCAGTACTTC. Its protein product is CASSLSGAYSQTQYF.

This clonotype was counted at least ten times. A junction end diverges from the germline sequence, so it may reflect a read error. This chain uses TRBV7-7 with TRBJ2-1, with D perhaps matching TRBD2 (6 bases). From germline, CDR1 is SSHAT and CDR2 FNYEAQ (reference sequence). CDR3 length: 13 amino acids. The CDR3 sequence: CASSLTRYNEQFF. For the CDR3, the DNA is TGTGCTAGCAGCCTGACTAGATACAATGAGCAGTTCTTC. Full variable domain (remainder filled in from reference TRBV7-7 and TRBJ2-1): GAGVSQSPRYKVTKRGQDVTLRCDPISSHATLYWYQQALGQGPEFLTYFNYEAQPDKSGLPSDRFSAERPEGSISTLTIQRTEQRDSAMYRCASSLTRYNEQFFGPGTRLTVL.

This clonotype has at least ten counts. The gene calls are TRBV6-1 and TRBJ2-7; no firm D call. There are 15 residues in the CDR3. V was cut by 1 base and J by 3 bases, with 13 bases left in between. CDR1 MNHNS and CDR2 SASEGT come from the germline V gene. For the CDR3, the DNA is TGTGCCAGCAGTGAAGTTAAGGATGCTGGCTACGAGCAGTACTTC. Protein sequence: CASSEVKDAGYEQYF.

This chain uses TRBV24-1 with TRBJ1-1, with D perhaps TRBD1 (5 bases). The CDR3 runs 13 residues. CDR1 KGHDR and CDR2 SFDVKD come from the germline V gene. Trimming shortened V by 7 bases and J by 0 bases, and 8 bases separated the two germline ends. The CDR3 DNA reads TGTGCCACCAGCGACAGCTTGAACACTGAAGCTTTCTTT. Its protein product is CATSDSLNTEAFF.

This clonotype came up many times. The chain links TRBV2 to TRBJ1-5; D unclear. V shed 8 bases and J shed 3 bases, with 14 bases lying between them. Germline CDR1 SNHLY, CDR2 FYNNEI. The CDR3 sequence is 14 residues long. CDR3 sequence (DNA): TGTGCCAGCTCCGATTGGACGATCAATCAGCCCCAGCATTTT. Protein sequence: CASSDWTINQPQHF. The full variable domain, its missing parts supplied by reference TRBV2 and TRBJ1-5, is EPEVTQTPSHQVTQMGQEVILRCVPISNHLYFYWYRQILGQKVEFLVSFYNNEISEKSEIFDDQFSVERPDGSNFTLKIRSTKLEDSAMYFCASSDWTINQPQHFGDGTRLSIL.

The chain recombines TRBV30 with TRBJ1-2, with D possibly TRBD1 on 6 matching bases. Trimming pared 0 bases from V and 7 bases from J, leaving 12 bases between. The germline CDR1 and CDR2 sequences are GTSNPN and SVGIG (reference sequence). The CDR3 runs 13 residues. The CDR3 nucleotides read TGTGCCTGGAGTGTAGCAGGGGCAGTTGGCTACACCTTC. As protein: CAWSVAGAVGYTF. The full variable domain, rest sourced from reference TRBV30 and TRBJ1-2, is SQTIHQWPATLVQPVGSPLSLECTVEGTSNPNLYWYRQAAGRGLQLLFYSVGIGQISSEVPQNLSASRPQDRQFILSSKKLLLSDSGFYLCAWSVAGAVGYTFGSGTRLTVV.

There are many counts of this clonotype. This sequence joins TRBV19 and TRBJ2-1, with unresolved D. The V gene lost 3 bases and the J gene lost 5 bases, with 11 bases spanning the gap. The CDR3 sequence is 14 residues long. Germline assignment: CDR1 LNHDA and CDR2 SQIVND (reference sequence). The CDR3 DNA follows: TGTGCCAGTAGTATCCGGCTTACAAACAATGAGCAGTTCTTC. Amino acid sequence: CASSIRLTNNEQFF.

At least ten counts were recorded for this clonotype. V gene TRBV12-5 combines with J gene TRBJ1-1; a weak D match, TRBD1 (6 bases). From germline, CDR1 is LGHNT and CDR2 FRNRAP. V was shortened by 4 bases and J by 0 bases, with 15 bases between the two germline ends. The CDR3 consists of 16 residues. CDR3: CASGYFSGHLNTEAFF. The CDR3 nucleotides are TGTGCTAGTGGTTACTTTTCGGGACACTTGAACACTGAAGCTTTCTTT.

This clonotype was picked up many times. The CDR3 spells CATAYSGKGTGELFF. The CDR3, as DNA: TGTGCCACCGCGTATAGCGGGAAGGGGACCGGGGAGCTGTTTTTT. This chain joins TRBV28 and TRBJ2-2; 8 bases align to TRBD2. The V and J ends lost 10 bases and 5 bases, in that order; junction bases with no gene match: 12. The CDR3 totals 15 residues. Germline CDR1 and CDR2: MDHEN and SYDVKM.

This clonotype was found many times. V is TRBV18 and J is TRBJ1-2, with D possibly TRBD1 on 5 matching bases. This CDR3 region has 14 residues. Germline loops: CDR1 KGHSH, CDR2 LQKENI. V was cut by 0 bases and J by 3 bases, with 8 bases left in between. The CDR3 loop reads CASSPPGQDYGYTF. CDR3 DNA sequence: TGTGCCAGCTCACCACCGGGGCAGGACTATGGCTACACCTTC.

This clonotype was seen more than once but under ten times. The J gene is TRBJ2-3, the V gene TRBV19; no definite D call. Trimming took off 10 bases at V and 1 base at J, with 12 bases between the two ends. This CDR3 has 13 amino acids. The V gene's germline CDR1 is LNHDA and CDR2 SQIVND (reference sequence). In nucleotides, the CDR3 is TGTGCCACCATACCAGTGGGCACAGATACGCAGTATTTT. Translated: CATIPVGTDTQYF.